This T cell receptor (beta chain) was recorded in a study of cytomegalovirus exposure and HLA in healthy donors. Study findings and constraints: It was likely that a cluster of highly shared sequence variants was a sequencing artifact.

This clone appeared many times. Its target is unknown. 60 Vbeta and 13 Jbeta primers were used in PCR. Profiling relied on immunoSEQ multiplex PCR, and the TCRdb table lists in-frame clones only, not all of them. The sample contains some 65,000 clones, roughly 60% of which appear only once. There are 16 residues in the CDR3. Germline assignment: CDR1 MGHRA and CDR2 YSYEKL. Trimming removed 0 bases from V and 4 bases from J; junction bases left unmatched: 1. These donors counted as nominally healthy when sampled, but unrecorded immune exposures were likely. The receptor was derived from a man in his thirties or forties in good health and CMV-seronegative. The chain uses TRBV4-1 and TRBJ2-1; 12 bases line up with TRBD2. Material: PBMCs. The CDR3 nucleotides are TGCGCCAGCAGCCAAGATACTAGCGGGGGGTACAATGAGCAGTTCTTC. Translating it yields CASSQDTSGGYNEQFF.